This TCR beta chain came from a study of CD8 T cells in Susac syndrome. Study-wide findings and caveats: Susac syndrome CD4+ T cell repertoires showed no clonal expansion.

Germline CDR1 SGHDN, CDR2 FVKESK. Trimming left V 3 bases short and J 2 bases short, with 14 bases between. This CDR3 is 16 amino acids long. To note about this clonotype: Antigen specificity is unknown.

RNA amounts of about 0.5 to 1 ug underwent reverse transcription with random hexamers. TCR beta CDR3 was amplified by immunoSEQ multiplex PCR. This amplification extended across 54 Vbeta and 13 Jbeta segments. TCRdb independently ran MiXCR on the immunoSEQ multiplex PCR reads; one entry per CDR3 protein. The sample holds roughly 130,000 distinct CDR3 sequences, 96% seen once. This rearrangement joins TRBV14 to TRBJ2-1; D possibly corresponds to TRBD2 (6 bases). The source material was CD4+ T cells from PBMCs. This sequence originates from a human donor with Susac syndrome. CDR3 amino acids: CASSHGGSITYNEQFF. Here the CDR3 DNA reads TGTGCCAGCAGCCACGGGGGATCAATTACCTACAATGAGCAGTTCTTC.